One sample yielded the 10 T cell receptor beta chains listed below, sequenced in a study of blood T cell repertoires in COVID-19 (dated by TCRdb to the early 2020s). The library was obtained by the immunoSEQ multiplex PCR assay. This is the immuneACCESS table as TCRdb keeps it, with only in-frame sequences that have V and J called. A part of the clones is gone; compared with another copy, unresolved V genes explain less than half, and the rest is unexplained. The sample profile shows 150,000 to 200,000 clones; more than 65% of them were found once. 11% of the sample is taken by the ten largest. The sequencing sample was made of PBMCs or T cells enriched from blood (not recorded which). The receptors stem from a man aged 45-65 years who had recovered from COVID-19.

V is TRBV7-9 and J is TRBJ1-1; D remains ambiguous. Germline CDR1 SEHNR, CDR2 FQNEAQ (reference sequence). V lost 6 bases to trimming and J lost 2 bases, with 13 bases between them. This CDR3 is 14 amino acids long. This chain's CDR3 is CASRPLIVNTEAFF. The CDR3 nucleotides are TGTGCCAGCAGACCGCTTATAGTTAACACTGAAGCTTTCTTT.

This clone turned up a few times. The chain uses TRBV29-1 and TRBJ1-3; D may be TRBD1 (6 bases). Trimming cost V 0 bases and J 8 bases, with 8 bases left between them. The CDR3 runs 12 residues. The germline gives CDR1 SQVTM, CDR2 ANQGSEA. The CDR3 coding sequence is TGCAGCGTTGAAGACAGGGGATACACCATATATTTT. Translated: CSVEDRGYTIYF.

This clone has only a few counts. This chain connects TRBV7-8 to TRBJ2-5; 9 positions match TRBD1. J lost 6 bases, V lost 2 bases, and 7 bases had no gene match. CDR1 SGHVS and CDR2 FQNEAQ come from the germline V gene. This CDR3 is built from 15 residues. The CDR3 is CASSLSQGATKTQYF. The CDR3 region has the DNA TGTGCCAGCAGCTTATCACAGGGGGCTACGAAGACCCAGTACTTC.

Turning to this clone: An end of the junction does not agree with germline; a read error may underlie this. The chain links TRBV7-9 to TRBJ2-1; D call uncertain. Germline lookup yields CDR1 SEHNR and CDR2 FQNEAQ (reference sequence). The CDR3 sequence is 12 residues long. DNA of the CDR3: TGTGCCAGCAGTTTAGCAGCAAATGAGCAGTTCTTC. Its protein is CASSLAANEQFF.

This clone occurred once. The V gene is TRBV6-5, the J gene TRBJ1-2; D is possibly TRBD1 (5 bases). The germline V gene has CDR1 MNHEY and CDR2 SVGAGI. This CDR3 region has 14 residues. V was trimmed by 6 bases and J by 7 bases, leaving 18 bases between them. The DNA for the CDR3 is TGTGCCAGCAGGGTTCGAACCGGGGGTATTGGCTACACCTTC. Encoded protein: CASRVRTGGIGYTF.

This sequence joins TRBV14 and TRBJ2-2; 7 bases fit TRBD1. Losses at the gene ends were 1 base for V and 0 bases for J; bases not matched to a gene: 8. The CDR3 extends over 18 amino acids. The germline V gene encodes CDR1 SGHDN and CDR2 FVKESK. In DNA form, the CDR3 reads TGTGCCAGCAGCCAAGGCCTCTACAGGGGAGCGAACACCGGGGAGCTGTTTTTT. Protein: CASSQGLYRGANTGELFF.

This clone was observed a few times. V gene TRBV30 combines with J gene TRBJ2-7; 8 bases fit TRBD2. Germline values: CDR1 GTSNPN, CDR2 SVGIG (reference sequence). The CDR3 totals 12 residues. This chain's CDR3 is CASTSGGYEQYF. In DNA, the CDR3 is TGTGCTTCGACAAGCGGGGGCTACGAGCAGTACTTC.

The CDR3 DNA sequence: TGTGCCAGCAGCCCAAAGGACAGGGTATCCCTTTATAGCAATCAGCCCCAGCATTTT. It encodes CASSPKDRVSLYSNQPQHF. This chain joins TRBV11-3 and TRBJ1-5; 8 bases match TRBD1. Germline V gene sequence: CDR1 SGHNT, CDR2 YENEEA. The CDR3 covers 19 residues. V shed 5 bases and J 0 bases; nucleotides not matched to a gene: 15.

The chain has TRBV29-1 and TRBJ1-3; a weak D match, TRBD1 (5 bases). CDR1 is SQVTM and CDR2 is ANQGSEA in the germline V gene. Trimming removed 7 bases at V and 0 bases at J, with 10 bases between. The CDR3 sequence is 13 residues long. CDR3 sequence reads: CSADSASGNTIYF. Here the CDR3 DNA reads TGCAGCGCAGACAGCGCCTCTGGAAACACCATATATTTT.

CDR3 region: CASSGYGEGTDYNEQFF. In DNA form, the CDR3 reads TGTGCCAGCAGCGGTTACGGTGAGGGGACAGATTACAATGAGCAGTTCTTC. The chain has TRBV11-3 and TRBJ2-1, with 7 bases aligning to TRBD1. Germline V CDR1 and CDR2: SGHNT, YENEEA. CDR3 length: 17 amino acids. V was pared by 5 bases and J by 4 bases, with 14 bases of the junction left unmatched.